These T cell receptor beta chains were read from a single sample in a study of regulatory T cells in long-lasting Graves disease. TCRdb reprocessed the multiplex PCR reads with MiXCR, giving one entry per CDR3 protein. The sample lists approximately 440,000 distinct CDR3 sequences, about a sixth seen once, with approximately 12% in the top ten. These data were also filed under a second study, of T cells in Graves' hyperthyroidism and ophthalmopathy.

Sequenced here: peripheral blood mononuclear cells (PBMCs), sampled at new diagnosis, from a patient treated with antithyroid drugs. These receptors all come from a man in his forties or fifties with Graves disease. Each CDR3 is given with its conserved first and last residue. A D gene is named only where the DNA matches it firmly. Size is omitted from some rows. Given values are once, few, many or a class for expanded clones.

>TRBV2|TRBJ2-2|-|TRBD2
TGTGCCAGCAGCGGGACTAGCGTGCGCACCGGGGAGCTGTTTTTT
CASSGTSVRTGELFF
>TRBV20-1|TRBJ2-7|few|TRBD1
TGCAGTGCTAAGCCCAGGACAGGGGCTTTTGCCATCTCCTACGAGCAGTACTTC
CSAKPRTGAFAISYEQYF
>TRBV7-9|TRBJ2-6|many|-
TGTGCCAGCAGCTTTGGGGGAGGCTCTGGGGCCAACGTCCTGACTTTC
CASSFGGGSGANVLTF
>TRBV6-1|TRBJ2-7|-|TRBD2
TGTGCCAGCAGCGTGAGACTAGCGGGAACCTACGAGCAGTACTTC
CASSVRLAGTYEQYF
>TRBV27|TRBJ2-2|many|-
TGTGCCAGCAAATACTTAGCGGTGGCCACCGGGGAGCTGTTTTTT
CASKYLAVATGELFF
>TRBV11-3|TRBJ2-7|-|TRBD2
TGTGCCAGCAGCTTAGTTCCCACGGGGGGCTACGAGCAGTACTTC
CASSLVPTGGYEQYF
>TRBV10-3|TRBJ2-7|many|TRBD1
TGTGCCATCAGACTGGGGACAGGCCTAAATGGGGAGCAGTACTTC
CAIRLGTGLNGEQYF
>TRBV5-1|TRBJ2-1|-|-
TGCGCCAGCAGCTTGTTTTCTAATGAGCGGCAGTTCTTC
CASSLFSNERQFF
>TRBV6-5|TRBJ2-5|-|-
TGTGCCAGCAGTTACTCGTCCAGGGGAGAGACCCAGTACTTC
CASSYSSRGETQYF
>TRBV24-1|TRBJ2-5|many|-
TGTGCCACCAGTGATCCGGGTAGAGAGACCCAGTACTTC
CATSDPGRETQYF
>TRBV28|TRBJ1-4|many|-
TGTGCCAGCAAGGATGGTGAAAAACTGTTTTTT
CASKDGEKLFF
>TRBV12-3/TRBV12-4|TRBJ2-6|many|-
TGTGCCAGCCCCGCTGGGGCCAACGTCCTGACTTTC
CASPAGANVLTF
>TRBV5-1|TRBJ1-4|few|-
TGCGCCAGCAGCGCCGGACAAGGTTCAACTAATGAAAAACTGTTTTTT
CASSAGQGSTNEKLFF
>TRBV29-1|TRBJ2-4|few|-
TGCAGCGTCCGGGGTGGCGGGGGCGGTAACATTCAGTACTTC
CSVRGGGGGNIQYF
>TRBV9|TRBJ2-5|many|-
TGTGCCAGCAGCGAAGGACAGCTCCAAGAGACCCAGTACTTC
CASSEGQLQETQYF
>TRBV28|TRBJ2-1|-|-
TGTGCCAGCAGATCCGGGAGTATCTTTCCGGATGAGCGGTTCTTC
CASRSGSIFPDERFF
>TRBV7-9|TRBJ2-3|many|-
TGTGCCAGCAGCTTACTCCTGCAGGGTCCCACAGATACGCAGTATTTT
CASSLLLQGPTDTQYF
>TRBV7-3|TRBJ2-1|-|-
TGTGCCAGCAGCTTAAATGGACTGTACAATGAGCAGTTCTTC
CASSLNGLYNEQFF
>TRBV9|TRBJ2-1|many|-
TGTGCCAGCAGCGAGGAGGCTAGCTTGTACAATGAGCAGTTCTTC
CASSEEASLYNEQFF
>TRBV7-8|TRBJ2-1|-|-
TGTGCCAGCAGCTTAGCGGGGGATCCCTACAATGAGCAGTTCTTC
CASSLAGDPYNEQFF
>TRBV19|TRBJ2-7|-|TRBD1
TGTGCCAGTAGCAACAGGGGCTACGAGCAGTACTTC
CASSNRGYEQYF
>TRBV20-1|TRBJ2-3|few|-
TGCAGTGCTAGGGTTGCGGGCCCAGATACGCAGTATTTT
CSARVAGPDTQYF
>TRBV5-1|TRBJ2-3|many|TRBD2
TGCGCCAGCAGCTTGGGCTCGGGAGGACCGACAGATACGCAGTATTTT
CASSLGSGGPTDTQYF